This T cell receptor (beta chain) is from a study of blood T cell repertoires in COVID-19. Original processing methods: Counts of nucleated cells, estimated from reference gene primer amplification, were obtained. Profiled with immunoSEQ multiplex PCR; TCRdb holds only in-frame clones, not every one. Clone size and the V and J calls come from that table; the DNA yielded D and trimming. This table holds 200,000 to 250,000 clones, 87% found once. CDR1 and CDR2 from the germline V gene are SEHNR and FQNEAQ (reference sequence). After removal of 6 bases from V and 3 bases from J, the junction contained 7 bases not matched to a gene. The CDR3 is made up of 14 amino acids. Cohorts were based on clinical histories the participants reported.

Material for sequencing was PBMCs or T cells enriched from blood (not recorded which). The V call is TRBV7-9, the J call TRBJ1-1; 7 bases are a match to TRBD1. This receptor was obtained from a man aged 18 to 30 with acute COVID-19. The CDR3 reads CASSSDRAHTEAFF. Written as DNA, the CDR3 is TGTGCCAGCAGTTCAGACAGGGCCCACACTGAAGCTTTCTTT.